This TCR beta chain appears in the sequencing data of a study of immune characterization of retroperitoneal liposarcoma. TCRdb recomputed calls from the PCR reads with MiXCR, one row per CDR3 protein. Of a few thousand distinct CDR3 sequences in the sample, 25% to 30% were seen once. Germline assignment: CDR1 SGHTA and CDR2 FQGNSA. CDR3 length: 16 residues. The sequence came from a female donor with retroperitoneal liposarcoma. Sequencing was carried out using tumor tissue. The rearrangement joins TRBV7-2 to TRBJ2-1; D could derive from TRBD1 or TRBD2 (7 bases each). The end of the DNA is better explained by TRBJ2-7, so the J call may be wrong. Here the CDR3 DNA reads TGTGCCAGCAGCTTAGGGGCCCCAGGGGGGGGCTACGAGCAGTACTTC. Protein: CASSLGAPGGGYEQYF.